This TCR beta chain was documented in a study of blood T cell repertoires in COVID-19. Across the study: Some COVID-19 samples were acute and others convalescent; all came from the United States, Italy and Spain. PBMCs, B-cell-depleted T cells, or T cells were the source of the cDNA or gDNA that made up the material.

Those enrolled, adults aged about 18 to 89 years, came from about 24 US areas. The study assigned cohorts using participant-reported clinical history. Only in-frame clones appear in the TCRdb table, and some are missing; sequencing was by immunoSEQ multiplex PCR. The sample lists about 250,000 clones; about 88% were seen once. CDR1 GTSNPN and CDR2 SVGIG come from the germline V gene (reference sequence). The CDR3 sequence is 13 residues long. Trimming stripped 0 bases from V and 4 bases from J, with 7 bases between. The receptor comes from a woman in her forties or fifties who had recovered from COVID-19. This chain connects TRBV30 to TRBJ1-5, with D perhaps TRBD1 (5 bases). Specimen: PBMCs or T cells enriched from blood (not recorded which). The CDR3 bases are TGTGCCTGGAGTGTAAGGACAAATCAGCCCCAGCATTTT. Translation gives CAWSVRTNQPQHF.